A single sample gave rise to the 21 T cell receptor beta chains below, sequenced in a study of immune characterization of retroperitoneal liposarcoma. TCRdb reprocessed the PCR reads via MiXCR and lists one record per CDR3 protein. The data show 7,900 or so distinct CDR3 sequences, about 41% seen once. Sequenced: tumor tissue. The receptors here all came from a male donor with retroperitoneal liposarcoma.

A few counts support this clonotype. The chain couples TRBV6-1 to TRBJ2-3; 15 bases are a match to TRBD2. In germline, CDR1 is MNHNS, CDR2 SASEGT. The CDR3 is 15 amino acids. Germline trimming cut 4 bases from V and 4 bases from J; bases unmatched to any gene: 0. CDR3 bases: TGTGCCAGCAGTGGGACTAGCGGGGGGGCAGATACGCAGTATTTT. Encoded protein: CASSGTSGGADTQYF.

Remarks on this clonotype: A read error may be the cause here, since a much bigger clone is one base away. This sequence joins TRBV6-1 and TRBJ2-1; D may be TRBD1 (6 bases). This CDR3 spans 15 amino acids. In germline, CDR1 is MNHNS, CDR2 SASEGT. V was clipped by 6 bases and J by 10 bases, with 22 bases between them. DNA for the CDR3: TGTGCCAGCAGATTCACAGGGCAATATCGCTACGAGCAGTTCTTC. Protein: CASRFTGQYRYEQFF.

This chain uses TRBV7-6 with TRBJ2-1; TRBD1 is a possible D gene (6 bases). This CDR3 is built from 13 residues. CDR1 is SGHVS and CDR2 is FNYEAQ in the germline V gene. V was clipped by 4 bases and J by 12 bases, with 16 bases between them. CDR3 nucleotides: TGTGCCAGCAGCTCGGACAGTTTAGAAGGGCAGTTCTTC. This encodes CASSSDSLEGQFF.

This clonotype has a handful of counts. The chain couples TRBV6-1 to TRBJ2-1, with TRBD2 matching over 7 bases. CDR3 size: 15 residues. After removal of 4 bases from V and 9 bases from J, the junction contained 12 bases not matched to a gene. CDR1 and CDR2 from the germline V gene are MNHNS and SASEGT. DNA for the CDR3: TGTGCCAGCAGTGTTGCGGCGGGGGAAGGTATTGAGCAGTTCTTC. It yields the protein CASSVAAGEGIEQFF.

V and J are TRBV6-1 and TRBJ2-7; D gene uncertain. Trimming removed 8 bases at V and 4 bases at J, with 9 bases between. The CDR3 has 11 amino acids. Germline loops: CDR1 MNHNS, CDR2 SASEGT. CDR3 in DNA: TGTGCCAGCGGCAAGTTTTACGAGCAGTACTTC. Its protein is CASGKFYEQYF.

This clonotype has more than one count but fewer than ten. The chain links TRBV7-2 to TRBJ1-4; D not resolved. Looked up from germline, CDR1 is SGHTA and CDR2 is FQGNSA. Trimming took 3 bases from V and 1 from J, leaving 6 bases between them. The CDR3 contains 14 residues. The CDR3 loop is CASSFSRTNEKLFF. CDR3 coding DNA: TGTGCCAGCAGCTTTAGTAGAACTAATGAAAAACTGTTTTTT.

The chain is built from TRBV6-1 and TRBJ2-1; unclear D gene. The CDR3 spans 12 residues. In germline, CDR1 is MNHNS, CDR2 SASEGT. Trimming pared 8 bases from V and 10 bases from J, leaving 15 bases between. In DNA, the CDR3 is TGTGCCAGCCGCCATGGTTCCTACGAGCAGTTCTTC. This codes for CASRHGSYEQFF.

This clonotype was recorded a few times. This sequence joins TRBV6-1 and TRBJ2-1; possibly TRBD1 or TRBD2 for D (6 bases each). The CDR3 has 15 residues. Per the germline V gene, CDR1 is MNHNS and CDR2 is SASEGT. V lost 8 bases and J lost 12, with 26 bases in between. As DNA, the CDR3 is TGTGCCAGCGGGGTGGGGGGCGGGATACGTCGGGGGCAGTTCTTC. Protein: CASGVGGGIRRGQFF.

This clonotype qualifies as medium-sized (0.01 to 0.1%). The genes are TRBV27 and TRBJ2-3, with 7 bases aligning to TRBD1. Trimming removed 1 base from V and 0 bases from J; junction bases left unmatched: 10. Germline assignment: CDR1 MNHEY and CDR2 SMNVEV (reference sequence). The CDR3 length is 18 residues. Here the CDR3 reads CASSLYDIGGSSTDTQYF. CDR3 nucleotide sequence: TGTGCCAGCAGTTTATACGACATAGGGGGCTCTAGCACAGATACGCAGTATTTT.

The chain employs TRBV6-6 and TRBJ2-3; TRBD2 matches at 13 bases. Germline lookup yields CDR1 MNHNY and CDR2 SVGAGI (reference sequence). The ends lost 6 bases at V and 6 bases at J; junction bases unmatched: 6. CDR3 length: 15 amino acids. The CDR3 coding sequence is TGTGCCAGCAGAAGGACTAGCGGGAGAGGGGATACGCAGTATTTT. As protein: CASRRTSGRGDTQYF.

By its share, this clonotype is medium-sized. The V gene is TRBV6-1, the J gene TRBJ2-7, with D perhaps TRBD2 (5 bases). Germline assignment: CDR1 MNHNS and CDR2 SASEGT. The CDR3 spans 12 residues. V was shortened by 10 bases and J by 3 bases, with 13 bases between the two germline ends. For the CDR3, the DNA is TGTGCCACATCCCCCGGAGGCTACGAGCAGTACTTC. It is translated as CATSPGGYEQYF.

This clonotype is categorized as medium-sized. The rearrangement uses TRBV6-1 and TRBJ2-1; TRBD2 aligns across 10 bases. The J call may not be correct, given that the DNA end is closer to TRBJ2-7. Germline CDR1 reads MNHNS; CDR2 reads SASEGT. The CDR3 has 15 amino acids. DNA of the CDR3: TGTGCCAGCACAAGCTCGCTAGCGGGAGACAATGAGCAGTACTTC. Translation gives CASTSSLAGDNEQYF.

This chain uses TRBV6-6 with TRBJ1-1; no definite D call. Trimming took 0 bases from V and 1 from J, leaving 9 bases between them. CDR3 length equals 15 residues. Germline V gene lookup returns CDR1 MNHNY and CDR2 SVGAGI (reference sequence). The CDR3 DNA sequence: TGTGCCAGCAGTTACTCGAACAAGGGGAACACTGAAGCTTTCTTT. Translation gives CASSYSNKGNTEAFF.

The genes are TRBV6-1 and TRBJ2-7, with a tentative D call TRBD1 (5 bases). Per germline, CDR1 MNHNS and CDR2 SASEGT. Trimming took 5 bases from V and 0 from J, leaving 11 bases between them. The CDR3 has 14 amino acids. CDR3 amino acids: CASSTDSASYEQYF. The DNA for the CDR3 is TGTGCCAGCAGTACAGACAGCGCCTCCTACGAGCAGTACTTC.

Concerning this clonotype: In this CDR3 the conserved last residue, phenylalanine or tryptophan, is missing, so a read error is likely. Because the CDR3's place on the DNA is in doubt, the DNA is left out and the CDR3 is given as listed by TCRdb. The rearrangement uses TRBV7-2 and TRBJ2-6; TRBD1, the table's D call, was not compared with the DNA. The CDR3 has 18 residues if both end residues are counted. Germline V gene data show CDR1 as SGHTA and CDR2 as FQGNSA. The CDR3 protein is CASSSDRSLALNIQFFGP.

In DNA form, the CDR3 reads TGTGCCAGCAGTCCTGACAGGGAACAGCCCCAGCATTTT. Protein: CASSPDREQPQHF. The chain employs TRBV27 and TRBJ1-5; 7 bases match TRBD1. Germline loops: CDR1 MNHEY, CDR2 SMNVEV (reference sequence). The CDR3 extends over 13 amino acids. The trim removed 5 bases at V and 7 bases at J, leaving 5 bases unmatched.

V is TRBV6-1 and J is TRBJ2-1, with TRBD2 as a possible D gene (5 bases). The V end lost 7 bases, the J end lost 4 bases, and 11 bases lay between the germline ends. CDR3 length: 13 residues. Germline values: CDR1 MNHNS, CDR2 SASEGT. CDR3 bases: TGTGCCAGCACTTGGGAGTATTACAATGAGCAGTTCTTC. Translated: CASTWEYYNEQFF.

Within the sample, this clonotype is medium-sized. This chain joins TRBV12-3 or TRBV12-4 and TRBJ2-5; 13 nucleotides line up with TRBD2. Trimming at V came to 5 bases and at J to 7 bases, leaving 10 bases not matched to a gene. This CDR3 region has 16 residues. DNA of the CDR3: TGTGCCAGCAGTGACCCGACTAGCGGGAGGCGGGGGACCCAGTACTTC. This encodes CASSDPTSGRRGTQYF.

The chain couples TRBV11-1 to TRBJ2-1; TRBD1 agrees at 7 bases. With the DNA end fitting TRBJ2-7 better, the J assignment may be wrong. In germline, CDR1 is SGHAT, CDR2 FQDESV (reference sequence). The CDR3 is made up of 13 amino acids. CDR3 amino acids: CASSSGQLNEQYF. The CDR3 nucleotides are TGTGCCAGCAGCTCGGGACAGCTGAATGAGCAGTACTTC.

The V call is TRBV7-8, the J call TRBJ1-6; possibly TRBD1 for D (6 bases). The V gene's germline CDR1 is SGHVS and CDR2 FQNEAQ. The length of the CDR3 is 15 residues. Deletions cut 4 bases from V and 3 bases from J, with 10 bases between. CDR3: CASSSQGGYNSPLHF. The CDR3 DNA reads as TGTGCCAGCAGCTCGCAAGGGGGCTATAATTCACCCCTCCACTTT.

On this clonotype itself: A much more abundant neighbour one base away suggests this may be a read error. The final CDR3 position lacks the conserved phenylalanine or tryptophan, pointing to a likely read error. This chain uses TRBV12-5 with TRBJ2-1; D uncertain. The assigned J gene may be wrong: the sequence end matches TRBJ2-5 better. Germline-derived CDR1 and CDR2 are LGHNT and FRNRAP. The CDR3 sequence is 15 residues long. CDR3 DNA sequence: TGTGCTAGTGGTTCCAACGTGAGCTTGACGGAGACCCAGTACTTA. Translating gives CASGSNVSLTETQYL.